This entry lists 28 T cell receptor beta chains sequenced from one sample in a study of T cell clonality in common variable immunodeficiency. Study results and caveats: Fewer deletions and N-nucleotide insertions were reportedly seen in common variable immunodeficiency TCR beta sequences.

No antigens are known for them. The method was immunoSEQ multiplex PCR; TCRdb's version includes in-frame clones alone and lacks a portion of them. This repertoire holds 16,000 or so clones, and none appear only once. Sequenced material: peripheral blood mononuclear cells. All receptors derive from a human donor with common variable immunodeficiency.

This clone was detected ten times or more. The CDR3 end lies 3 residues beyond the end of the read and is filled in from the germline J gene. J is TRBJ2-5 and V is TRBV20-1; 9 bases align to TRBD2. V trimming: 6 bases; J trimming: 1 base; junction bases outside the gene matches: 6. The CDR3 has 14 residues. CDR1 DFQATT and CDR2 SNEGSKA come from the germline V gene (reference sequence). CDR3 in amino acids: CSARLAVGQETQYF. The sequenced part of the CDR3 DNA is TGCAGTGCCCGACTAGCGGTGGGCCAAGAGACC.

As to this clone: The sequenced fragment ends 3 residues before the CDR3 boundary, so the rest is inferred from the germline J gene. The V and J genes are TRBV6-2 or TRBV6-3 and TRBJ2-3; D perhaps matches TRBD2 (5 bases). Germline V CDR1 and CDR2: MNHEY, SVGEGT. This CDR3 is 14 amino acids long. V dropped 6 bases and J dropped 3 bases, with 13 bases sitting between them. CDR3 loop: CASRMSGTTDTQYF. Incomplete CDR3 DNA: TGTGCCAGCAGGATGAGCGGAACTACAGATACG.

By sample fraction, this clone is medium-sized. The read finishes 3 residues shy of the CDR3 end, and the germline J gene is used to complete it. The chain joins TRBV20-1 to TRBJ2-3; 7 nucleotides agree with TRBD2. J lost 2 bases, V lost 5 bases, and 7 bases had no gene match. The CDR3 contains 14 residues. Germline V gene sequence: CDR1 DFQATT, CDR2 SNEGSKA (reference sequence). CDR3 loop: CSADSGSFTDTQYF. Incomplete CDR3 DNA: TGCAGTGCTGATAGCGGGTCTTTCACAGATACG.

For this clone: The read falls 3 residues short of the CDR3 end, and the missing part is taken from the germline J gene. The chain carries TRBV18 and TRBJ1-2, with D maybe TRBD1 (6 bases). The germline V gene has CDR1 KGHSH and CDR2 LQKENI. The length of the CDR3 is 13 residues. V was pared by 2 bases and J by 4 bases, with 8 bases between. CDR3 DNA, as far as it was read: TGTGCCAGCTCACCATCAGGGGTCTATGGC. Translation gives CASSPSGVYG. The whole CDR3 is CASSPSGVYGYTF.

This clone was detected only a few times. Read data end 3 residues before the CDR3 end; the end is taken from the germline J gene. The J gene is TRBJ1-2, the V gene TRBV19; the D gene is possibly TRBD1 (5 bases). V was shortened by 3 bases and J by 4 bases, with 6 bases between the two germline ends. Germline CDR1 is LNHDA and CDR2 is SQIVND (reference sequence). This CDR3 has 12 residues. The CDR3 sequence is CASSMRGYGYTF. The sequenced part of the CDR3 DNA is TGTGCCAGTAGTATGAGGGGCTATGGC.

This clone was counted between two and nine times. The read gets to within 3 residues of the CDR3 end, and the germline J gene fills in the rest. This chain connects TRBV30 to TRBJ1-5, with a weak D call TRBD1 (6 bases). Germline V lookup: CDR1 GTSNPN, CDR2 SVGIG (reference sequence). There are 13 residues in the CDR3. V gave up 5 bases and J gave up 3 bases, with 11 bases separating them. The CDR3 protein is CAWSRGANQPQHF. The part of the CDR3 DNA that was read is TGTGCCTGGTCACGGGGGGCCAATCAGCCC.

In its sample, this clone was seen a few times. Incomplete CDR3 DNA: TGTGCCAGCAGGGCGGGGGTAAACACTGAA. The encoded protein is CASRAGVNTE. The complete CDR3 sequence is CASRAGVNTEAFF. This chain links TRBV2 with TRBJ1-1; D is perhaps TRBD1 (5 bases). The DNA ends 3 residues before the CDR3 does, and the rest of the CDR3 is filled in from the germline J gene. V lost 6 bases and J 2 bases, leaving 10 bases between the germline ends. The germline gives CDR1 SNHLY, CDR2 FYNNEI. CDR3 size: 13 residues. The whole variable domain, remainder taken from reference TRBV2 and TRBJ1-1, is EPEVTQTPSHQVTQMGQEVILRCVPISNHLYFYWYRQILGQKVEFLVSFYNNEISEKSEIFDDQFSVERPDGSNFTLKIRSTKLEDSAMYFCASRAGVNTEAFFGQGTRLTVV.

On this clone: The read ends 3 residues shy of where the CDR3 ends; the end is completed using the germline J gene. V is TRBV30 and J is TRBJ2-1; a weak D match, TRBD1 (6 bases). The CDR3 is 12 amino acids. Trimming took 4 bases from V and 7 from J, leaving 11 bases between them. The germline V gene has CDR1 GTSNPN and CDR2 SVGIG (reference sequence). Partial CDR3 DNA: TGTGCCTGGACGACACAGGGAAATGAG. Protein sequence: CAWTTQGNE. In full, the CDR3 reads CAWTTQGNEQFF.

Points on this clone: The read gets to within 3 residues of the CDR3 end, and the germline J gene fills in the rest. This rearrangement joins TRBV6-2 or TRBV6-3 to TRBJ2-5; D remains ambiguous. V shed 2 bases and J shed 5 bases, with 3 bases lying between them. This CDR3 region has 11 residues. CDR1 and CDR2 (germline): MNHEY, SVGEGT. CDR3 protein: CASSYGETQYF. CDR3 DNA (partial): TGTGCCAGCAGTTACGGCGAGACC.

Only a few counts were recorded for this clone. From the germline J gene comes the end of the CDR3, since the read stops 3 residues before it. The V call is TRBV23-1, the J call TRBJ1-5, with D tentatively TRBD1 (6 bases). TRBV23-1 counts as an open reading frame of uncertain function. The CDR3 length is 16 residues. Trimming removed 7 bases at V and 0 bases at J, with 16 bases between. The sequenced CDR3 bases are TGCGCCAGCACCAAGTCACAGGGAAATAGCAATCAGCCC. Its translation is CASTKSQGNSNQP. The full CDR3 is CASTKSQGNSNQPQHF.

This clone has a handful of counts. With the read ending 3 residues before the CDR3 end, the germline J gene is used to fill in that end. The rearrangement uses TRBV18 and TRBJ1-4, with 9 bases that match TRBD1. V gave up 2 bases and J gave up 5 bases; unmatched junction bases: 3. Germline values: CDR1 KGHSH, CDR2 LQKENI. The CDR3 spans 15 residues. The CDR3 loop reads CASSPRTGENEKLFF. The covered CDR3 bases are TGTGCCAGCTCACCAAGGACAGGGGAAAATGAAAAA.

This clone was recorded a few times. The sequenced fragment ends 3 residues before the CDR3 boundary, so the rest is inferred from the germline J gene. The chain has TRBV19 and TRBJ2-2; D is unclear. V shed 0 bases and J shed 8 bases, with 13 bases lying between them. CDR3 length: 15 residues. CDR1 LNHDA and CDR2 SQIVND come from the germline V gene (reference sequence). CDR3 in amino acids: CASSIDHLVTGELFF. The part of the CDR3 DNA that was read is TGTGCCAGTAGTATAGATCACTTAGTAACTGGGGAG.

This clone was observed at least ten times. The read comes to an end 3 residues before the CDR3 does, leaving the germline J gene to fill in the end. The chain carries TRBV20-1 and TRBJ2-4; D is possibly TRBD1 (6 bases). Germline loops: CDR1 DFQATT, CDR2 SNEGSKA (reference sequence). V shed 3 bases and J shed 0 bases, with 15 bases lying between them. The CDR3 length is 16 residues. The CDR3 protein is CSASPRDTIAKNIQYF. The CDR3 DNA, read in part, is TGCAGTGCTAGTCCCCGGGACACCATAGCCAAAAACATT.

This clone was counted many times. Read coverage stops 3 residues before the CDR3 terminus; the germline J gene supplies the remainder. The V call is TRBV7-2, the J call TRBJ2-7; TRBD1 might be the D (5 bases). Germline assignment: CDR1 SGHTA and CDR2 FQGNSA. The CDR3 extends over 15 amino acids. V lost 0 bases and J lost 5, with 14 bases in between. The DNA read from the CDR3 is TGTGCCAGCAGCTTAGCGTCAGGGCTGGGCGACGAG. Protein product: CASSLASGLGDE. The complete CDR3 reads CASSLASGLGDEQYF.

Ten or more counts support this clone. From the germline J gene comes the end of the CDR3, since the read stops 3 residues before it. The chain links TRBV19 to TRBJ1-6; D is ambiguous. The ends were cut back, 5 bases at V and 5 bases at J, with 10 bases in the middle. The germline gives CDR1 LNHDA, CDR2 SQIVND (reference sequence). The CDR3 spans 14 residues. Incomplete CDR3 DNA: TGTGCCAGTAGTGCGCGGACTGATAATTCACCC. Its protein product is CASSARTDNSP. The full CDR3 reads CASSARTDNSPLHF.

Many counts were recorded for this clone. The CDR3 sequence: CASSLASRTGNNEQFF. The sequenced CDR3 bases are TGTGCCAGCAGCTTAGCCTCAAGGACAGGGAACAATGAG. The V gene is TRBV7-2, the J gene TRBJ2-1; 8 bases agree with TRBD1. Read data end 3 residues before the CDR3 end; the end is taken from the germline J gene. J gave up 5 bases and V 0 bases, and 6 bases lay outside the gene matches. The CDR3 runs 16 residues. The germline V gene has CDR1 SGHTA and CDR2 FQGNSA. The whole variable domain, remainder taken from reference TRBV7-2 and TRBJ2-1, is GAGVSQSPSNKVTEKGKDVELRCDPISGHTALYWYRQSLGQGLEFLIYFQGNSAPDKSGLPSDRFSAERTGGSVSTLTIQRTQQEDSAVYLCASSLASRTGNNEQFFGPGTRLTVL.

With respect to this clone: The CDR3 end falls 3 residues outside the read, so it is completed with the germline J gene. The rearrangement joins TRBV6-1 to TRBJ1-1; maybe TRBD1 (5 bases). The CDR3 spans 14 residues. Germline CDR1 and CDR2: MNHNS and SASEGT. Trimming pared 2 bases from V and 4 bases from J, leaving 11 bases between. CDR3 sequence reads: CASSESGGGTEAFF. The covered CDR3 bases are TGTGCCAGCAGTGAAAGTGGGGGGGGCACTGAA.

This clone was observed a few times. CDR3 DNA (partial): TGTGCCAGTAGTCAGGGGGCAAGAGAAAAA. This codes for CASSQGAREK. The whole CDR3 is CASSQGAREKLFF. V gene TRBV19 combines with J gene TRBJ1-4; 8 bases are shared with TRBD1. The read ends 3 residues early relative to the CDR3; the germline J gene fills the gap. The CDR3 is 13 amino acids. In germline, CDR1 is LNHDA, CDR2 SQIVND (reference sequence). The V and J ends lost 5 bases and 8 bases, in that order; junction bases with no gene match: 4.

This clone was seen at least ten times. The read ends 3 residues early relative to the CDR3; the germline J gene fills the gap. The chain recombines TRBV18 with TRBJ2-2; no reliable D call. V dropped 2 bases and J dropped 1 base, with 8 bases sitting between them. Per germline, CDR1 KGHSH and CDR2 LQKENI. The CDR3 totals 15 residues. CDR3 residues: CASSPSQKNTGELFF. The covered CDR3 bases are TGTGCCAGCTCACCATCGCAGAAGAACACCGGGGAG.

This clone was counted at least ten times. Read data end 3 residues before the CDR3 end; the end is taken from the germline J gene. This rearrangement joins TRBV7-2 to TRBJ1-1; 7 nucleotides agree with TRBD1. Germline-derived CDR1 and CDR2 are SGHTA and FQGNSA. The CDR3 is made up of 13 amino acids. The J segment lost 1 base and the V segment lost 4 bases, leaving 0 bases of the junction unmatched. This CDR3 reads CASSWTGNTEAFF. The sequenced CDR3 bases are TGTGCCAGCAGCTGGACAGGGAACACTGAA.

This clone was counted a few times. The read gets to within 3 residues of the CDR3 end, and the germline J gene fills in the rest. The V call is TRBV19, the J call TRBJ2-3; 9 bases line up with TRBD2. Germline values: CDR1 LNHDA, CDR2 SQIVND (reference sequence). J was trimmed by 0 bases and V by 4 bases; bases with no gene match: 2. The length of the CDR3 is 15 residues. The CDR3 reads CASSKTSGSTDTQYF. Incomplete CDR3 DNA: TGTGCCAGTAGTAAGACTAGCGGCAGCACAGATACG.

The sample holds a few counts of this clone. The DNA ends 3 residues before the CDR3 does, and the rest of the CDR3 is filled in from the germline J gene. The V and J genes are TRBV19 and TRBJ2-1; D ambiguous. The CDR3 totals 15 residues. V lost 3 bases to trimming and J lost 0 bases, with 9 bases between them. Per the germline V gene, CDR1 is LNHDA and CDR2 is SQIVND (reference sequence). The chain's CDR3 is CASSIDFSSYNEQFF. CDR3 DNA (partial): TGTGCCAGTAGTATCGACTTCAGCTCCTACAATGAG.

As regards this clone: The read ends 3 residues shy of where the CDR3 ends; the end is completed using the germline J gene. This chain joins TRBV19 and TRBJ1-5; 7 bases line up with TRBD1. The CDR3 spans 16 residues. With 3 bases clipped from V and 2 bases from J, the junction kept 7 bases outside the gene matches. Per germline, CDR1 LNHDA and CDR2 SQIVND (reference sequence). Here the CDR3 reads CASSMAGGNGNQPQHF. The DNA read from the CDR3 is TGTGCCAGTAGTATGGCAGGGGGGAACGGCAATCAGCCC. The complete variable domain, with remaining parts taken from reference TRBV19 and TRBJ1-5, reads DGGITQSPKYLFRKEGQNVTLSCEQNLNHDAMYWYRQDPGQGLRLIYYSQIVNDFQKGDIAEGYSVSREKKESFPLTVTSAQKNPTAFYLCASSMAGGNGNQPQHFGDGTRLSIL.

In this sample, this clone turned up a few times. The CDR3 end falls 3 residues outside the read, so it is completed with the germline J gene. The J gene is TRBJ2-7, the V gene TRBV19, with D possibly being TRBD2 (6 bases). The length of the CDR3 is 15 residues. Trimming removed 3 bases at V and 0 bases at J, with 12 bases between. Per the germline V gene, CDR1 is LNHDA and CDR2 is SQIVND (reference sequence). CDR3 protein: CASSISLANSYEQYF. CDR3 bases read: TGTGCCAGTAGTATTAGCCTAGCGAACTCCTACGAG.

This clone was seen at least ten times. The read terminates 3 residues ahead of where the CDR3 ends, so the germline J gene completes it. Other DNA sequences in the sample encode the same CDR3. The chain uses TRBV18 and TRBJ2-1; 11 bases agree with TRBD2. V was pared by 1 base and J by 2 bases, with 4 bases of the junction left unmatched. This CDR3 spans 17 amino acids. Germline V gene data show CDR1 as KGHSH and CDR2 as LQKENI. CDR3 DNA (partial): TGTGCCAGCTCACCACAACTAGCGGGGGCAGCCTACAATGAG. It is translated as CASSPQLAGAAYNE. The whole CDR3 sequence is CASSPQLAGAAYNEQFF.

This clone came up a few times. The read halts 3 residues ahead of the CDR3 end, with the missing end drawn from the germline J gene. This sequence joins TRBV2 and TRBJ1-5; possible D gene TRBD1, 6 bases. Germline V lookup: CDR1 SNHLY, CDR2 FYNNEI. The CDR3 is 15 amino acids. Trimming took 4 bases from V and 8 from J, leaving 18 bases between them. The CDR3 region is CASSGQPGDVEPQHF. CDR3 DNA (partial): TGTGCCAGCAGTGGTCAGCCAGGGGATGTGGAGCCC.

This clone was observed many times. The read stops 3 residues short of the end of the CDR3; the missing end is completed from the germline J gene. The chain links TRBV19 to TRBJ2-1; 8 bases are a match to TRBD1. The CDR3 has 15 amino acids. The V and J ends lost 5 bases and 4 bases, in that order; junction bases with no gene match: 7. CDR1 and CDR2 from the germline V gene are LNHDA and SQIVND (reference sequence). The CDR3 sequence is CASSLSQGAYNEQFF. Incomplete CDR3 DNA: TGTGCCAGTAGTCTGTCCCAGGGGGCGTACAATGAG.

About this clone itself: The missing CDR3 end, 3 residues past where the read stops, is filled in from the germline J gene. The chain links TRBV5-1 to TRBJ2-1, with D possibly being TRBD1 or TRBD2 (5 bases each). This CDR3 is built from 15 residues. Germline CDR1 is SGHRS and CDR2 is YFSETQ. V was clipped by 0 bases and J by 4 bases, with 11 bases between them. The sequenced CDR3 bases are TGCGCCAGCAGCTTGGGTGAGGGGCCGTACAATGAG. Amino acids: CASSLGEGPYNE. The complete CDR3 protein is CASSLGEGPYNEQFF.